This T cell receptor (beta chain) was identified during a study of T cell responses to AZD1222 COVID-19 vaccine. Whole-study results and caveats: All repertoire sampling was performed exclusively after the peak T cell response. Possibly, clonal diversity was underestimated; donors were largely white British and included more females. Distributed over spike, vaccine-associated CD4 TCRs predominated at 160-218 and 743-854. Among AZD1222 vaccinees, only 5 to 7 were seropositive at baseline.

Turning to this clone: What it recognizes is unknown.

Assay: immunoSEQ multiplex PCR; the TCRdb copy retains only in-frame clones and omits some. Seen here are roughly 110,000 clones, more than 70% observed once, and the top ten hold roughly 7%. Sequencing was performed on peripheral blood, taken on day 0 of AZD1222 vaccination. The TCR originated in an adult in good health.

CDR3 in amino acids: CASSQQSSYNSPLHF. The DNA for the CDR3 is TGTGCCAGCAGCCAACAGAGCTCCTATAATTCACCCCTCCACTTT. This rearrangement joins TRBV7-9 to TRBJ1-6, with D unresolved. Trimming shortened V by 5 bases and J by 0 bases, and 8 bases separated the two germline ends. The CDR3 runs 15 residues. From germline, CDR1 is SEHNR and CDR2 FQNEAQ (reference sequence).